This entry lists 27 T cell receptor beta chains sequenced from one sample in a study of T-cell memory formation after mild COVID-19. A single record per CDR3 protein comes from TCRdb applying MiXCR to the 5' RACE reads. The sample holds about 620,000 distinct CDR3 sequences, 18% seen once. The sequenced sample consisted of PBMCs or a T cell subset sorted from them (not recorded which). The receptors shown here come from an adult woman who had mild COVID-19 (a few samples of this study predate the infection). Cell type and time point are not known.

This clonotype has at least ten counts. The V and J genes are TRBV3-1 and TRBJ2-4; TRBD2 matches at 7 bases. Trimming cost V 4 bases and J 0 bases; bases outside gene matches: 12. Germline V gene sequence: CDR1 LGHDT, CDR2 YNNKEL (reference sequence). This CDR3 has 18 residues. The CDR3 protein is CASSPGVWGGVAKNIQYF. The CDR3 nucleotides read TGTGCCAGCAGCCCCGGCGTGTGGGGGGGGGTAGCCAAAAACATTCAGTACTTC.

This chain links TRBV7-3 with TRBJ2-1; D may be TRBD1 (6 bases). Germline V lookup: CDR1 SGHTA, CDR2 FQGTGA. V gave up 3 bases and J gave up 7 bases, with 10 bases separating them. The CDR3 extends over 13 amino acids. The CDR3 DNA is TGTGCCAGCAGCTTCGGACAGAGGAATGAGCAGTTCTTC. Amino acids: CASSFGQRNEQFF.

There are a few counts of this clonotype. The rearrangement uses TRBV9 and TRBJ2-5; TRBD1 matches at 8 bases. The length of the CDR3 is 15 residues. Germline CDR1 reads SGDLS; CDR2 reads YYNGEE. J gave up 3 bases and V 3 bases, and 7 bases lay outside the gene matches. CDR3 loop: CASSAPQGGEETQYF. The DNA for the CDR3 is TGTGCCAGCAGCGCCCCACAGGGGGGAGAAGAGACCCAGTACTTC.

This chain links TRBV4-3 with TRBJ2-2; tentatively, D is TRBD2 (6 bases). With 6 bases removed from V and 5 bases from J, the gap between germline ends came to 16 bases. The CDR3 totals 15 residues. Germline CDR1 reads LGHNA; CDR2 reads YSLEER. CDR3 in amino acids: CASRPGLKDTGELFF. CDR3 coding DNA: TGCGCCAGCAGACCGGGACTGAAAGATACCGGGGAGCTGTTTTTT.

The V and J genes are TRBV10-3 and TRBJ1-3; TRBD1 matches 7 bases. CDR3 length equals 12 residues. Unmatched junction bases numbered 2, after V lost 9 bases and J lost 3 bases. CDR1 is ENHRY, CDR2 SYGVKD, per germline. The CDR3 DNA sequence: TGTGCCATGGGGACAGTTGGAAACACCATATATTTT. Its translation: CAMGTVGNTIYF.

This chain links TRBV9 with TRBJ2-7; D gene unclear. Trimming shortened V by 4 bases and J by 2 bases, and 13 bases separated the two germline ends. This CDR3 is built from 14 residues. CDR1 is SGDLS, CDR2 YYNGEE, per germline. The CDR3 bases are TGTGCCAGCAGCACCCGAGAGACCACCTACGAGCAGTACTTC. It translates to CASSTRETTYEQYF.

A few counts support this clonotype. The rearrangement uses TRBV6-5 and TRBJ2-6; D unresolved. CDR1 is MNHEY, CDR2 SVGAGI, per germline. V lost 6 bases, J lost 0 bases, and 9 bases lay in between. This CDR3 contains 15 residues. The CDR3 loop is CASRAFASGANVLTF. The CDR3 coding sequence is TGTGCCAGCAGGGCATTTGCCTCTGGGGCCAACGTCCTGACTTTC.

A few counts support this clonotype. This rearrangement joins TRBV12-3 or TRBV12-4 to TRBJ1-5, with 9 bases lining up with TRBD1. CDR3 size: 17 residues. V lost 5 bases, J lost 0 bases, and 8 bases stayed unmatched. The CDR3 region has the DNA TGTGCCAGCAGTCCTCCGGGACAGGGCTATAGCAATCAGCCCCAGCATTTT. Residues: CASSPPGQGYSNQPQHF.

The rearrangement joins TRBV5-6 to TRBJ1-2, with TRBD1 matching 9 bases. V was clipped by 3 bases and J by 5 bases; unmatched bases: 14. Germline CDR1 SGHDT, CDR2 YYEEEE. The CDR3 covers 17 residues. CDR3 loop: CASSSGTGIPLSYGYTF. The CDR3 DNA follows: TGTGCCAGCAGCTCCGGGACAGGGATCCCCCTATCGTATGGCTACACCTTC. Supplemented by reference TRBV5-6 and TRBJ1-2, the full variable domain reads DAGVTQSPTHLIKTRGQQVTLRCSPKSGHDTVSWYQQALGQGPQFIFQYYEEEERQRGNFPDRFSGHQFPNYSSELNVNALLLGDSALYLCASSSGTGIPLSYGYTFGSGTRLTVV.

The chain joins TRBV2 to TRBJ1-5, with TRBD1 as a possible D gene (6 bases). CDR1 SNHLY and CDR2 FYNNEI come from the germline V gene. This CDR3 contains 14 residues. Deletions cut 3 bases from V and 6 bases from J, with 12 bases between. CDR3 nucleotides: TGTGCCAGCAGTGAGTGGGGGGCACTTCAGCCCCAGCATTTT. This encodes CASSEWGALQPQHF.

This sequence joins TRBV15 and TRBJ2-5, with D tentatively TRBD1 (6 bases). With 4 bases removed from V and 5 bases from J, the gap between germline ends came to 14 bases. The CDR3 length is 14 residues. In germline, CDR1 is LNHNV, CDR2 YYDKDF (reference sequence). This chain's CDR3 is CATSTYTGSETQYF. The CDR3 DNA is TGTGCCACCAGCACATATACAGGGTCGGAGACCCAGTACTTC.

Only a few counts were recorded for this clonotype. This rearrangement joins TRBV25-1 to TRBJ2-2, with D perhaps matching TRBD2 (5 bases). Trimming pared 1 base from V and 4 bases from J, leaving 10 bases between. The CDR3 has 15 amino acids. CDR1 is MGHDK and CDR2 is SYGVNS in the germline V gene. This chain's CDR3 is CASSEFGEPTGELFF. Written as DNA, the CDR3 is TGTGCCAGCAGTGAATTCGGGGAACCCACCGGGGAGCTGTTTTTT. Supplemented by reference TRBV25-1 and TRBJ2-2, the full variable domain reads EADIYQTPRYLVIGTGKKITLECSQTMGHDKMYWYQQDPGMELHLIHYSYGVNSTEKGDLSSESTVSRIRTEHFPLTLESARPSHTSQYLCASSEFGEPTGELFFGEGSRLTVL.

The sample holds many counts of this clonotype. V usage is TRBV11-2 and J usage is TRBJ2-3; D is unclear. The V and J ends lost 1 base and 4 bases respectively, with 9 bases between them. This CDR3 has 14 residues. CDR1 and CDR2 (germline): SGHAT, FQNNGV. CDR3 residues: CASSLGAVPDTQYF. In DNA form, the CDR3 reads TGTGCCAGCAGCTTAGGGGCGGTCCCAGATACGCAGTATTTT. The full variable domain, its missing parts supplied by reference TRBV11-2 and TRBJ2-3, is EAGVAQSPRYKIIEKRQSVAFWCNPISGHATLYWYQQILGQGPKLLIQFQNNGVVDDSQLPKDRFSAERLKGVDSTLKIQPAKLEDSAVYLCASSLGAVPDTQYFGPGTRLTVL.

The chain combines TRBV12-3 or TRBV12-4 with TRBJ2-1; the D gene is possibly TRBD2 (6 bases). The CDR3 totals 13 residues. The V end was cut by 3 bases, the J end by 12 bases, with 15 bases between. For the CDR3, the DNA is TGTGCCAGCAGTTTGGGCGGGAAGGCCTCGCAGTTCTTC. Residues: CASSLGGKASQFF.

This clonotype has just a few counts. The chain combines TRBV7-8 with TRBJ2-3; the D is unclear. The CDR3 sequence is 15 residues long. Germline values: CDR1 SGHVS, CDR2 FQNEAQ. Trimming shortened V by 1 base and J by 2 bases, and 10 bases separated the two germline ends. This CDR3 is CASSLGLQNTDTQYF. CDR3 sequence (DNA): TGTGCCAGCAGCTTAGGGCTACAAAACACAGATACGCAGTATTTT.

This rearrangement joins TRBV24-1 to TRBJ2-5; D ambiguous. This CDR3 has 11 amino acids. V dropped 1 base and J dropped 6 bases, with 2 bases sitting between them. Germline V gene lookup returns CDR1 KGHDR and CDR2 SFDVKD. CDR3 in DNA: TGTGCCACCAGTGATTTACAGACCCAGTACTTC. It codes for CATSDLQTQYF.

The table lists this clonotype with a few counts. V usage is TRBV4-1 and J usage is TRBJ1-1; no reliable D call. The CDR3 length is 15 residues. Germline V gives CDR1 MGHRA, CDR2 YSYEKL. The V end lost 2 bases, the J end lost 1 base, and 11 bases lay between the germline ends. The CDR3: CASSQPTRRNTEAFF. The CDR3 DNA is TGCGCCAGCAGCCAACCTACTCGAAGGAACACTGAAGCTTTCTTT.

This clonotype was picked up a small number of times. V is TRBV20-1 and J is TRBJ1-2, with TRBD1 as a possible D gene (5 bases). The CDR3 contains 13 residues. Trimming removed 0 bases at V and 6 bases at J, with 11 bases between. The germline gives CDR1 DFQATT, CDR2 SNEGSKA (reference sequence). CDR3 nucleotides: TGCAGTGCTAGAGAATGGAGGGGAAATGGCTACACCTTC. Translation: CSAREWRGNGYTF.

In its sample, this clonotype was seen once. V and J are TRBV6-5 and TRBJ2-7, with 7 bases fitting TRBD1. The CDR3 is 13 amino acids. Germline V CDR1 and CDR2: MNHEY, SVGAGI. Losses at the gene ends were 2 bases for V and 7 bases for J; bases not matched to a gene: 5. The CDR3 DNA reads TGTGCCAGCAGTTACGCGACAGGGCAAGAGCAGTACTTC. It is translated as CASSYATGQEQYF.

This clonotype was counted a few times. J is TRBJ2-3 and V is TRBV6-5; 11 bases align to TRBD2. The trim removed 4 bases at V and 4 bases at J, leaving 10 bases unmatched. The length of the CDR3 is 17 residues. From germline, CDR1 is MNHEY and CDR2 SVGAGI. The CDR3 DNA sequence: TGTGCCAGCAGTTCGCAGATTACTAGCGGGGGCGCAGATACGCAGTATTTT. Amino acid sequence: CASSSQITSGGADTQYF.

V and J are TRBV7-9 and TRBJ2-2, with D perhaps matching TRBD2 (5 bases). The CDR3 runs 16 residues. Germline assignment: CDR1 SEHNR and CDR2 FQNEAQ (reference sequence). Trimming removed 5 bases from V and 0 bases from J, with 13 bases in between. CDR3 nucleotides: TGTGCCAGCAGCCCTCGACGGACTCCGAACACCGGGGAGCTGTTTTTT. Protein: CASSPRRTPNTGELFF.

This rearrangement joins TRBV9 to TRBJ2-1; D is unresolved. The V end lost 0 bases, the J end lost 8 bases, and 15 bases lay between the germline ends. The CDR3 sequence is 15 residues long. Per the germline V gene, CDR1 is SGDLS and CDR2 is YYNGEE. The CDR3 is CASSVDSARQDEQFF. CDR3 sequence (DNA): TGTGCCAGCAGCGTAGACAGCGCCCGGCAGGATGAGCAGTTCTTC.

The chain employs TRBV6-6 and TRBJ1-6; 10 bases match TRBD1. The CDR3 has 15 residues. V trimming: 6 bases; J trimming: 10 bases; junction bases outside the gene matches: 9. CDR1 and CDR2 (germline): MNHNY, SVGAGI (reference sequence). CDR3 DNA sequence: TGTGCCAGCAGCCTCCTCGGACAGGGGGAATCACCCCTCCACTTT. Protein sequence: CASSLLGQGESPLHF.

The sample holds a few counts of this clonotype. The chain couples TRBV6-1 to TRBJ1-6, with 8 nucleotides matching TRBD1. CDR1 is MNHNS, CDR2 SASEGT, per germline. This CDR3 spans 13 amino acids. V dropped 10 bases and J dropped 13; count of bases not matched to a gene: 12. CDR3 sequence reads: CATGQGASRPLHF. The CDR3 DNA is TGTGCCACAGGACAGGGCGCATCTCGGCCCCTCCACTTT.

V gene TRBV27 combines with J gene TRBJ1-2, with no clear D. CDR3 length: 14 amino acids. Germline V CDR1 and CDR2: MNHEY, SMNVEV (reference sequence). Trimming pared 5 bases from V and 6 bases from J, leaving 16 bases between. CDR3 sequence reads: CASSLGRDFHGYTF. For the CDR3, the DNA is TGTGCCAGCAGTCTGGGAAGGGATTTTCATGGCTACACCTTC.

This clonotype has just a few counts. The V call is TRBV7-9, the J call TRBJ2-1; 11 positions agree with TRBD1. V lost 5 bases and J lost 8; bases outside the gene matches: 8. The CDR3 extends over 15 amino acids. Germline CDR1 and CDR2: SEHNR and FQNEAQ (reference sequence). CDR3 region: CASSPGQGAADEQFF. CDR3 bases: TGTGCCAGCAGCCCCGGACAGGGGGCGGCGGATGAGCAGTTCTTC.

This clonotype came up a few times. The chain combines TRBV7-2 with TRBJ2-3; TRBD1 matches 8 bases. J lost 9 bases, V lost 5 bases, and 10 bases had no gene match. Germline values: CDR1 SGHTA, CDR2 FQGNSA. The CDR3 loop spans 14 amino acids. This CDR3 is CASSPQGAPRTQYF. The CDR3 DNA reads TGTGCCAGCAGCCCCCAGGGGGCCCCCCGAACGCAGTATTTT.